This T cell receptor (beta chain) was obtained from a study of CD8 T cells in Susac syndrome. Blood CD8+ and CD4+ T cells underwent high-throughput TCR beta sequencing. Included as multiple sclerosis controls were treatment-naive patients who had stable or active relapsing-remitting disease. TEMRA cells were FACS-enriched, with CD8+ and CD4+ T cells isolated negatively. The RNA input was 0.5 to 1 ug, and it was reverse transcribed with random hexamers. Each CDR3 protein gets one entry after TCRdb re-called the immunoSEQ multiplex PCR reads with MiXCR. The repertoire holds roughly 150,000 distinct CDR3 sequences, with around 95% as singletons. This clonotype was detected only once. Germline V gene lookup returns CDR1 SGHDT and CDR2 YYEEEE. The ends were cut back, 2 bases at V and 6 bases at J, with 9 bases in the middle. This CDR3 comprises 12 residues.

The gene calls are TRBV5-6 and TRBJ2-7; possibly TRBD1 for D (6 bases). Material: CD8+ T cells from PBMCs. The TCR was taken from a human donor with multiple sclerosis. The CDR3 sequence: CASSFTGSEQYF. The CDR3 DNA sequence: TGTGCCAGCAGCTTTACAGGGTCCGAGCAGTACTTC. Full variable domain (missing parts from reference TRBV5-6 and TRBJ2-7): DAGVTQSPTHLIKTRGQQVTLRCSPKSGHDTVSWYQQALGQGPQFIFQYYEEEERQRGNFPDRFSGHQFPNYSSELNVNALLLGDSALYLCASSFTGSEQYFGPGTRLTVT.